The source of this T cell receptor beta chain is a study of blood T cell repertoires in COVID-19. Study background: Sources were T cells, B-cell-depleted T cells, or PBMCs; the material itself was cDNA or gDNA.

In the study's own analysis: Amplification of reference gene primers provided the estimated nucleated cell counts. The assay was immunoSEQ multiplex PCR, and TCRdb's table has in-frame clones only and misses some. Clone size and V and J calls were adopted from that table, with D and trimming inferred from the DNA. The data show under 450,000 clones, with about nine tenths seen just once and 1.5% to 1.9% held by the top ten. The germline gives CDR1 SGHTA, CDR2 FQGNSA. The germline V and J ends were trimmed by 4 bases and 10 bases, with 16 bases remaining between them. The CDR3 covers 14 residues. The receptor comes from a woman between 40 and 55 years old with COVID-19, enrolled during active disease. The sample consisted of peripheral blood. This chain joins TRBV7-2 and TRBJ1-4; D unresolved. In DNA form, the CDR3 reads TGTGCCAGCAGCTCAGCCGCAGGCGTTGGAAAACTGTTTTTT. As protein: CASSSAAGVGKLFF.